These 16 T cell receptor beta chains share one sample of origin, sequenced in a study of T cells in Graves' hyperthyroidism and ophthalmopathy. Amplification of TCR beta CDR3 regions used RNA as the template. In the first-round RT-PCR of the TCR CDR3, the HTBI primer set was used. Using its own MiXCR run on the multiplex PCR reads, TCRdb lists one record per CDR3 protein. In the table there are a few hundred thousand distinct CDR3 sequences, about 20% of which are singletons. Sample: blood. These receptors originate from a woman in her 70s with Graves' ophthalmopathy.

This clonotype has only a few counts. This chain joins TRBV12-3 or TRBV12-4 and TRBJ1-5, with D maybe TRBD1 (5 bases). V gave up 2 bases and J gave up 6 bases, with 11 bases separating them. The CDR3 extends over 14 amino acids. The CDR3 DNA is TGTGCCAGCAGTTTATCAGGGATGGGTCAGCCCCAGCATTTT. It encodes CASSLSGMGQPQHF.

CDR3 amino acids: CSAPRAGGVETQYF. CDR3 DNA sequence: TGCAGTGCCCCGAGAGCGGGAGGCGTTGAGACCCAGTACTTC. This chain joins TRBV20-1 and TRBJ2-5; 9 nucleotides agree with TRBD2. CDR1 and CDR2 (germline): DFQATT, SNEGSKA (reference sequence). With 6 bases clipped from V and 5 bases from J, the junction kept 10 bases outside the gene matches. The CDR3 runs 14 residues.

J is TRBJ2-5 and V is TRBV29-1, with D perhaps matching TRBD1 or TRBD2 (5 bases each). Trimming stripped 2 bases from V and 9 bases from J, with 10 bases between. Germline CDR1 reads SQVTM; CDR2 reads ANQGSEA. This CDR3 is 11 amino acids long. The CDR3 is CSVEQLGAQYF. The DNA for the CDR3 is TGCAGCGTTGAACAGCTGGGGGCCCAGTACTTC.

V usage is TRBV6-6 and J usage is TRBJ1-6, with D perhaps TRBD1 (5 bases). The CDR3 consists of 13 residues. The germline V gene has CDR1 MNHNY and CDR2 SVGAGI (reference sequence). Deletions cut 2 bases from V and 8 bases from J, with 7 bases between. DNA of the CDR3: TGTGCCAGCAGTTACGGGGGGGATTCACCCCTCCACTTT. Translation gives CASSYGGDSPLHF.

This clonotype has just one count. J is TRBJ2-3 and V is TRBV5-1, with no clear D. Per the germline V gene, CDR1 is SGHRS and CDR2 is YFSETQ. Deletions cut 0 bases from V and 4 bases from J, with 12 bases between. This CDR3 is built from 15 residues. As DNA, the CDR3 is TGCGCCAGCAGCTTGGTCCTAGGCGCTGCAGATACGCAGTATTTT. Translated: CASSLVLGAADTQYF.

This clonotype was recorded a few times. The chain employs TRBV14 and TRBJ2-7, with 9 bases lining up with TRBD2. V shed 6 bases and J 1 base; nucleotides not matched to a gene: 7. The CDR3 is 15 amino acids. Germline CDR1 is SGHDN and CDR2 is FVKESK. The CDR3 DNA reads as TGTGCCAGCAGGGACGGGACTAGCAATTCCTACGAGCAGTACTTC. Translated: CASRDGTSNSYEQYF.

This chain links TRBV20-1 with TRBJ2-1, with 12 bases lining up with TRBD2. The CDR3 has 19 amino acids. V shed 0 bases, J shed 7 bases, and the junction held 16 bases outside the gene matches. Germline V CDR1 and CDR2: DFQATT, SNEGSKA (reference sequence). The CDR3 bases are TGCAGTGCTAGAGATCTTAGGACTAGCGGGACCCCCGCAGGGAATGAGCAGTTCTTC. Encoded protein: CSARDLRTSGTPAGNEQFF.

This clonotype appeared once. Possible read error: a much larger clone is one base away. The genes are TRBV7-2 and TRBJ2-3; 13 bases are a match to TRBD2. Germline loops: CDR1 SGHTA, CDR2 FQGNSA. This CDR3 is 17 amino acids long. Trimming removed 4 bases from V and 0 bases from J; junction bases left unmatched: 4. The DNA for the CDR3 is TGTGCCAGCAGCTCGGGACTAGCGGGAATTAGCACAGATACGCAGTATTTT. The encoded protein is CASSSGLAGISTDTQYF.

The gene calls are TRBV7-2 and TRBJ2-1; 9 bases fit TRBD2. V lost 1 base and J lost 2; bases outside the gene matches: 3. This CDR3 contains 16 residues. Germline V gene lookup returns CDR1 SGHTA and CDR2 FQGNSA. The CDR3 coding sequence is TGTGCCAGCAGCTTAGGACTAGCGGTAACCTACAATGAGCAGTTCTTC. Its protein is CASSLGLAVTYNEQFF.

This chain joins TRBV2 and TRBJ1-2, with 9 nucleotides matching TRBD1. Looked up from germline, CDR1 is SNHLY and CDR2 is FYNNEI. The CDR3 is 13 amino acids. V was clipped by 6 bases and J by 8 bases; unmatched bases: 7. The CDR3, as DNA: TGTGCCAGCAGCGTACAGGGGGCGAGCGGCTACACCTTC. The encoded protein is CASSVQGASGYTF.

This clonotype was recorded a few times. The rearrangement links TRBV27 to TRBJ1-1; no clear D gene. V lost 6 bases and J 1 base, leaving 9 bases between the germline ends. Germline V CDR1 and CDR2: MNHEY, SMNVEV (reference sequence). CDR3 length: 13 residues. The CDR3 DNA follows: TGTGCCAGCAGCCTCCAGTGGAACACTGAAGCTTTCTTT. It specifies CASSLQWNTEAFF.

The sample holds a few counts of this clonotype. The chain joins TRBV7-8 to TRBJ1-2; 7 bases fit TRBD1. V gave up 6 bases and J gave up 6 bases; unmatched junction bases: 13. Germline values: CDR1 SGHVS, CDR2 FQNEAQ. There are 15 residues in the CDR3. The CDR3 coding sequence is TGTGCCAGCAGATCCCGGACAGGAAAGAACGATGGCTACACCTTC. Translating gives CASRSRTGKNDGYTF.

This clonotype was detected only a few times. This chain links TRBV7-8 with TRBJ2-7, with 10 bases matching TRBD1. Germline V gene lookup returns CDR1 SGHVS and CDR2 FQNEAQ. The J segment lost 4 bases and the V segment lost 5 bases, leaving 8 bases of the junction unmatched. The CDR3 totals 15 residues. For the CDR3, the DNA is TGTGCCAGCAGCACGCGACAGGGGGCGTTTTACGAGCAGTACTTC. Protein product: CASSTRQGAFYEQYF.

There are many counts of this clonotype. The CDR3 bases are TGTGCCATCAGTGACTCTAGCGGGAGCTACGAGCAGTACTTC. This encodes CAISDSSGSYEQYF. V is TRBV10-3 and J is TRBJ2-7; 10 bases map to TRBD2. Germline V lookup: CDR1 ENHRY, CDR2 SYGVKD. V lost 3 bases to trimming and J lost 3 bases; unmatched junction nucleotides: 2. This CDR3 comprises 14 residues.

This clonotype was observed at least ten times. The chain uses TRBV11-2 and TRBJ1-2, with D tentatively TRBD1 (5 bases). Germline V lookup: CDR1 SGHAT, CDR2 FQNNGV. The CDR3 runs 13 residues. V lost 1 base and J lost 5, with 8 bases in between. The CDR3 DNA follows: TGTGCCAGCAGCTTAGTTCAGGGATATGGCTACACCTTC. It encodes CASSLVQGYGYTF.

The V gene is TRBV9, the J gene TRBJ2-1, with D possibly matching TRBD2 (5 bases). This CDR3 contains 16 residues. Germline lookup yields CDR1 SGDLS and CDR2 YYNGEE. The ends were cut back, 2 bases at V and 1 base at J, with 13 bases in the middle. The DNA of the CDR3 is TGTGCCAGCAGCGTTAACCAGCGGCCTTCCTACAATGAGCAGTTCTTC. Residues: CASSVNQRPSYNEQFF. Full variable domain (rest looked up from reference TRBV9 and TRBJ2-1): DSGVTQTPKHLITATGQRVTLRCSPRSGDLSVYWYQQSLDQGLQFLIQYYNGEERAKGNILERFSAQQFPDLHSELNLSSLELGDSALYFCASSVNQRPSYNEQFFGPGTRLTVL.